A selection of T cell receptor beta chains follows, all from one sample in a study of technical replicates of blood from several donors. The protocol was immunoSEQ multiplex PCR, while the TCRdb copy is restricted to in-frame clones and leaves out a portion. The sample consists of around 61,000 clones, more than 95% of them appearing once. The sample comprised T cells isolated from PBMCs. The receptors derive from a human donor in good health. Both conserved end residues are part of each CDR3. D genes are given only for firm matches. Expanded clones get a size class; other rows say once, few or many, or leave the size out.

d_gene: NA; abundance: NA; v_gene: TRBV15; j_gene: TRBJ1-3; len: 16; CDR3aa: CATSRDPISSGNTIYF; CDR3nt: TGTGCCACCAGCAGAGATCCAATTTCCTCTGGAAACACCATATATTTT
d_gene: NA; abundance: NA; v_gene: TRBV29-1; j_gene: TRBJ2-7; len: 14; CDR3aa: CSAVSGQEYYEQYF; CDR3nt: TGCAGCGCCGTATCCGGACAAGAATACTACGAGCAGTACTTC
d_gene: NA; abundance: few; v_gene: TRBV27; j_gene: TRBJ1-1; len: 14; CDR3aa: CASSLSRGNTEAFF; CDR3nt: TGTGCCAGCAGTTTGAGCCGGGGAAACACTGAAGCTTTCTTT
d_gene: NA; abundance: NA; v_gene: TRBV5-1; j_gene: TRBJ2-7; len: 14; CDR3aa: CASSPRGDSYEQYF; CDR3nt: TGCGCCAGCAGCCCAAGGGGGGACAGCTACGAGCAGTACTTC
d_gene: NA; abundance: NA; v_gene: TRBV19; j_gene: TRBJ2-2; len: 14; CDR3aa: CATSGGMNTGELFF; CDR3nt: TGTGCCACCTCGGGGGGCATGAACACCGGGGAGCTGTTTTTT
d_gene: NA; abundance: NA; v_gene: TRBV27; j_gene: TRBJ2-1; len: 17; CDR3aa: CASSLPPGRASYNEQFF; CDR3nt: TGTGCCAGCAGTTTACCCCCGGGCAGGGCATCCTACAATGAGCAGTTCTTC
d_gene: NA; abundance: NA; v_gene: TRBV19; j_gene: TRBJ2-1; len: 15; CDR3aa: CASSIARGPYNEQFF; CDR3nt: TGTGCCAGTAGTATAGCTAGGGGCCCATACAATGAGCAGTTCTTC
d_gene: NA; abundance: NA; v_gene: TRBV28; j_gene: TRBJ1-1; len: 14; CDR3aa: CASREGRSVTEAFF; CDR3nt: TGTGCCAGCAGAGAGGGGAGGTCGGTCACTGAAGCTTTCTTT
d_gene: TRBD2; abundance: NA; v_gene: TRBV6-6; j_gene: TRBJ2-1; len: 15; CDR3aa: CASSIPGLADNEQFF; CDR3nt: TGTGCCAGCAGTATCCCGGGACTAGCGGACAATGAGCAGTTCTTC
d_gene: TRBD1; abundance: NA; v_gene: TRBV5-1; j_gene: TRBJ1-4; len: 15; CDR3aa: CASSDGQGGNEKLFF; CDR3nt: TGCGCCAGCAGCGATGGACAGGGAGGGAATGAAAAACTGTTTTTT
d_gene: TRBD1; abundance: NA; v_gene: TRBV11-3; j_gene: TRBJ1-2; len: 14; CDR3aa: CASSFTGTGNGYTF; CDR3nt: TGTGCCAGCAGCTTTACCGGGACAGGGAATGGCTACACCTTC
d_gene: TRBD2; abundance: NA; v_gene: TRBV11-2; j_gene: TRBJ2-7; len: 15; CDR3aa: CASSLSGGDSYEQYF; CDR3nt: TGTGCCAGCAGCTTAAGCGGGGGCGATTCCTACGAGCAGTACTTC
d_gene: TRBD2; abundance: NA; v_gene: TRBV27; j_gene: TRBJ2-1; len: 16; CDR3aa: CASSQGTSGSYNEQFF; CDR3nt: TGTGCCAGCAGTCAGGGGACTAGCGGGAGCTACAATGAGCAGTTCTTC
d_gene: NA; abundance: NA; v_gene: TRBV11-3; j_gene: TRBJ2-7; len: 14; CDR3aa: CASSAGNSPYEQYF; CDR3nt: TGTGCCAGCAGCGCGGGTAACTCTCCCTACGAGCAGTACTTC
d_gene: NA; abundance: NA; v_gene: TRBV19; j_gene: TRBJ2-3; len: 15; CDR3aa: CASSIGGSSADTQYF; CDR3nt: TGTGCCAGTAGTATAGGGGGCTCCAGCGCAGATACGCAGTATTTT
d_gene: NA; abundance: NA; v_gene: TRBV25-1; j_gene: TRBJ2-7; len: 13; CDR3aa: CASSELVVQEQYF; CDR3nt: TGTGCCAGCAGTGAGCTGGTTGTACAGGAGCAGTACTTC
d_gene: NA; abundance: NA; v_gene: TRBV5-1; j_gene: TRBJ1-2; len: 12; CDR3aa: CASSLQGNGYTF; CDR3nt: TGCGCCAGCAGCTTACAGGGTAATGGCTACACCTTC
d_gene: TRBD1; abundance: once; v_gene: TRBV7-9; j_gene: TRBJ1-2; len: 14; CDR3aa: CASSTQGGNYGYTF; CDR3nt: TGTGCCAGCAGCACACAGGGGGGTAACTATGGCTACACCTTC
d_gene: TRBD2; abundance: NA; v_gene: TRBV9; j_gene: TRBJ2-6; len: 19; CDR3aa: CASSVEGLAGSAGANVLTF; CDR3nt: TGTGCCAGCAGCGTCGAAGGACTAGCGGGATCGGCTGGGGCCAACGTCCTGACTTTC
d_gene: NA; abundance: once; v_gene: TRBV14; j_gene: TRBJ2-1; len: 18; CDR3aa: CASSQDRGPLRSYNEQFF; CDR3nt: TGTGCCAGCAGCCAAGATCGAGGCCCTTTGAGGTCCTACAATGAGCAGTTCTTC
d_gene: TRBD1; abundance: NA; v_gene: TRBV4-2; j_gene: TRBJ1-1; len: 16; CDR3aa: CASSHGGTGRNTEAFF; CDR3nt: TGTGCCAGCAGCCACGGTGGGACAGGGCGAAACACTGAAGCTTTCTTT
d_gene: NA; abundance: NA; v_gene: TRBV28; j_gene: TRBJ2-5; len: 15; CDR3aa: CASSFVDRDEETQYF; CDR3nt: TGTGCCAGCAGTTTTGTCGACAGAGACGAAGAGACCCAGTACTTC
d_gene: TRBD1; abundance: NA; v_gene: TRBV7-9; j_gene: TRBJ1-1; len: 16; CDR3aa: CASSRTGNRRNTEAFF; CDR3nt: TGTGCCAGCAGCCGGACAGGGAATAGGCGGAACACTGAAGCTTTCTTT
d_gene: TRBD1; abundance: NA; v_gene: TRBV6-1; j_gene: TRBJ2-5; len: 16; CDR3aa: CASSDVTGVTQETQYF; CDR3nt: TGTGCCAGCAGTGATGTGACAGGGGTGACACAAGAGACCCAGTACTTC
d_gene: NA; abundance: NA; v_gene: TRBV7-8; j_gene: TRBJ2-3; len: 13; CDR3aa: CAASPESTDTQYF; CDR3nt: TGTGCCGCAAGCCCCGAGAGCACAGATACGCAGTATTTT
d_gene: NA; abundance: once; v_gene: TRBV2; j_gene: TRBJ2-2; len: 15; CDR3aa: CASSRSFLTTGELFF; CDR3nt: TGTGCCAGCAGCCGCTCTTTCCTAACGACCGGGGAGCTGTTTTTT
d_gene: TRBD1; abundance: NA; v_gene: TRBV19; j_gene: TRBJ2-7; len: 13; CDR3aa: CASSMGTGSEQYF; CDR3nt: TGTGCCAGTAGTATGGGGACAGGGTCCGAGCAGTACTTC
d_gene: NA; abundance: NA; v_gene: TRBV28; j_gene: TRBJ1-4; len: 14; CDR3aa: CASSLGQGGGKLFF; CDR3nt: TGTGCCAGCAGTTTAGGGCAGGGCGGGGGAAAACTGTTTTTT
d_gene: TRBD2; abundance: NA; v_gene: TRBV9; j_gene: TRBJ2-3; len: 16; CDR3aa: CASSVTGTRVSDTQYF; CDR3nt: TGTGCCAGCAGCGTCACCGGGACTAGAGTATCAGATACGCAGTATTTT
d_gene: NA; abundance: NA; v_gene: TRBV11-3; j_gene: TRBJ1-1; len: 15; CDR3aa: CASSLTSGHKTEAFF; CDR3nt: TGTGCCAGCAGCTTAACCTCGGGACACAAAACTGAAGCTTTCTTT
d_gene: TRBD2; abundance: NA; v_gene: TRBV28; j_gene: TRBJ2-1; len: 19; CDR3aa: CASSLWPSGGTSSYNEQFF; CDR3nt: TGTGCCAGCAGTTTATGGCCTAGCGGGGGTACCAGCTCCTACAATGAGCAGTTCTTC
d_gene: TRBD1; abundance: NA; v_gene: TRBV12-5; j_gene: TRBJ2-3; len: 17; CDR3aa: CASGAWDSETSTDTQYF; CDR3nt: TGTGCTAGTGGGGCCTGGGACAGCGAAACTAGCACAGATACGCAGTATTTT
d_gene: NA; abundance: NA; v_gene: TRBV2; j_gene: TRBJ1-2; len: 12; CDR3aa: CASSAAGGGYTF; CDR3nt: TGTGCCAGCAGTGCGGCGGGGGGAGGCTACACCTTC
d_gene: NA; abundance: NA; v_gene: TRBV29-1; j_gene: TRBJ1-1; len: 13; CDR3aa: CSVHRERNTEAFF; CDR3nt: TGCAGCGTTCACAGGGAGAGGAACACTGAAGCTTTCTTT
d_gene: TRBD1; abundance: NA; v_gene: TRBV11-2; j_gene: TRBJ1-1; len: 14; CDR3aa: CASSLRQGRTEAFF; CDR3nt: TGTGCCAGCAGCCTTCGACAGGGGAGGACTGAAGCTTTCTTT
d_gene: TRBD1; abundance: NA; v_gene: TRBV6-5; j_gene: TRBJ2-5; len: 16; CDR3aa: CASSYSGTGLQETQYF; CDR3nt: TGTGCCAGCAGTTACTCCGGGACAGGCCTACAAGAGACCCAGTACTTC
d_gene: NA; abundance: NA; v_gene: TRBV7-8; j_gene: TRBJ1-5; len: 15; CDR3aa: CASSLTRVGRQPQHF; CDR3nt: TGTGCCAGCAGCTTAACGCGAGTGGGCCGACAGCCCCAGCATTTT
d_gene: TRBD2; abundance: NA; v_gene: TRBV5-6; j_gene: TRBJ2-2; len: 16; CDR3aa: CASSFTGTTLTGELFF; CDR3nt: TGTGCCAGCAGCTTCACCGGGACTACCCTCACCGGGGAGCTGTTTTTT
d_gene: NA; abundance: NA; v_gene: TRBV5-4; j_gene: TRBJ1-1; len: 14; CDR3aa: CASSLAFRNTEAFF; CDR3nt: TGTGCCAGCAGCTTGGCTTTCCGGAACACTGAAGCTTTCTTT
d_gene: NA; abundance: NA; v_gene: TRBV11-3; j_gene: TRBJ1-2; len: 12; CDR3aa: CASSLGGDGYTF; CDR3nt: TGTGCCAGCAGCTTAGGGGGGGATGGCTACACCTTC
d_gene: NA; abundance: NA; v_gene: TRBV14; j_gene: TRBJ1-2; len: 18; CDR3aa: CASSPLSRGVVSGYGYTF; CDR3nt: TGTGCCAGCAGCCCGCTAAGCAGGGGAGTGGTATCGGGCTATGGCTACACCTTC
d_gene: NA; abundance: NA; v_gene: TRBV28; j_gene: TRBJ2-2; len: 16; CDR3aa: CASRTLDRLGIGELFF; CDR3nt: TGTGCCAGCAGAACCCTAGACAGATTAGGTATAGGGGAGCTGTTTTTT
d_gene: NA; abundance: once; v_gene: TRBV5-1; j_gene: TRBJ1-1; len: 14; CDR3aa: CASSFFSGDTEAFF; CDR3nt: TGCGCCAGCAGCTTTTTTTCGGGAGACACTGAAGCTTTCTTT
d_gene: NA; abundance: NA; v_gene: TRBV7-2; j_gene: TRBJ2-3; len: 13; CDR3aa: CASSLTGTDTQYF; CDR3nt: TGTGCCAGCAGCTTAACTGGCACAGATACGCAGTATTTT
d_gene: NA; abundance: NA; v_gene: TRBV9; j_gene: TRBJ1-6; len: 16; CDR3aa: CASSVGTSSYNSPLHF; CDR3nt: TGTGCCAGCAGCGTGGGGACAAGCTCCTATAATTCACCCCTCCACTTT
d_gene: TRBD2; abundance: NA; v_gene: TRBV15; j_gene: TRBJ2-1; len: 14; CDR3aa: CATSRAGGPNEQFF; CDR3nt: TGTGCCACCAGCAGAGCGGGAGGGCCGAATGAGCAGTTCTTC
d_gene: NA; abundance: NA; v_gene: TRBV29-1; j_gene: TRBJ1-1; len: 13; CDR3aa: CSAGGGMNTEAFF; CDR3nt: TGCAGCGCGGGAGGGGGAATGAACACTGAAGCTTTCTTT
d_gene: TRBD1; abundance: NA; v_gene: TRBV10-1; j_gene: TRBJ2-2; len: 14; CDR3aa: CASSWGQGDGELFF; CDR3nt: TGCGCCAGCAGTTGGGGACAGGGGGACGGGGAGCTGTTTTTT
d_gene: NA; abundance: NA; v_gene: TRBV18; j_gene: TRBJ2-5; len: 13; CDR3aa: CASSPPQWETQYF; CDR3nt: TGTGCCAGCTCACCACCGCAGTGGGAGACCCAGTACTTC
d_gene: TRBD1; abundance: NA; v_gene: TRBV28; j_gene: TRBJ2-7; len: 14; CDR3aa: CASSQGQGLDEQYF; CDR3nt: TGTGCCAGCAGTCAGGGACAGGGTTTAGACGAGCAGTACTTC
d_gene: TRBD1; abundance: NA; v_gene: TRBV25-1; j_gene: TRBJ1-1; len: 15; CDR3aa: CASSLTGVGPLEAFF; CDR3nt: TGTGCCAGCAGCCTGACAGGGGTTGGGCCCCTTGAAGCTTTCTTT
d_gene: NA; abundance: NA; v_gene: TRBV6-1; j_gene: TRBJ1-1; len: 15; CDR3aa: CASSEAVLPGTEAFF; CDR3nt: TGTGCCAGCAGTGAAGCGGTATTGCCGGGGACTGAAGCTTTCTTT
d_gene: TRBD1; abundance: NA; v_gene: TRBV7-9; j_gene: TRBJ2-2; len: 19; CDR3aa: CASSSAGTGGRRIFGELFF; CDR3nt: TGTGCCAGCAGCTCGGCCGGAACAGGGGGCCGGAGGATTTTCGGGGAGCTGTTTTTT
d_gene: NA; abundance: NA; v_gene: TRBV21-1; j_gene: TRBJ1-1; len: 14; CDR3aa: CASSKTGYVSEAFF; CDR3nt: TGTGCCAGCAGCAAAACGGGTTACGTTAGTGAAGCTTTCTTT
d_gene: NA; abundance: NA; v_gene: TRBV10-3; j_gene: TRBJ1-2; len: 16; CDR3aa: CAIKGRERTSDYGYTF; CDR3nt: TGTGCCATCAAAGGGAGGGAACGGACTTCCGACTATGGCTACACCTTC
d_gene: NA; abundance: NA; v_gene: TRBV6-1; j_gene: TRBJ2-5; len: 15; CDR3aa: CASGLTSTSQETQYF; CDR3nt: TGTGCCAGCGGGCTTACTAGCACTAGCCAAGAGACCCAGTACTTC